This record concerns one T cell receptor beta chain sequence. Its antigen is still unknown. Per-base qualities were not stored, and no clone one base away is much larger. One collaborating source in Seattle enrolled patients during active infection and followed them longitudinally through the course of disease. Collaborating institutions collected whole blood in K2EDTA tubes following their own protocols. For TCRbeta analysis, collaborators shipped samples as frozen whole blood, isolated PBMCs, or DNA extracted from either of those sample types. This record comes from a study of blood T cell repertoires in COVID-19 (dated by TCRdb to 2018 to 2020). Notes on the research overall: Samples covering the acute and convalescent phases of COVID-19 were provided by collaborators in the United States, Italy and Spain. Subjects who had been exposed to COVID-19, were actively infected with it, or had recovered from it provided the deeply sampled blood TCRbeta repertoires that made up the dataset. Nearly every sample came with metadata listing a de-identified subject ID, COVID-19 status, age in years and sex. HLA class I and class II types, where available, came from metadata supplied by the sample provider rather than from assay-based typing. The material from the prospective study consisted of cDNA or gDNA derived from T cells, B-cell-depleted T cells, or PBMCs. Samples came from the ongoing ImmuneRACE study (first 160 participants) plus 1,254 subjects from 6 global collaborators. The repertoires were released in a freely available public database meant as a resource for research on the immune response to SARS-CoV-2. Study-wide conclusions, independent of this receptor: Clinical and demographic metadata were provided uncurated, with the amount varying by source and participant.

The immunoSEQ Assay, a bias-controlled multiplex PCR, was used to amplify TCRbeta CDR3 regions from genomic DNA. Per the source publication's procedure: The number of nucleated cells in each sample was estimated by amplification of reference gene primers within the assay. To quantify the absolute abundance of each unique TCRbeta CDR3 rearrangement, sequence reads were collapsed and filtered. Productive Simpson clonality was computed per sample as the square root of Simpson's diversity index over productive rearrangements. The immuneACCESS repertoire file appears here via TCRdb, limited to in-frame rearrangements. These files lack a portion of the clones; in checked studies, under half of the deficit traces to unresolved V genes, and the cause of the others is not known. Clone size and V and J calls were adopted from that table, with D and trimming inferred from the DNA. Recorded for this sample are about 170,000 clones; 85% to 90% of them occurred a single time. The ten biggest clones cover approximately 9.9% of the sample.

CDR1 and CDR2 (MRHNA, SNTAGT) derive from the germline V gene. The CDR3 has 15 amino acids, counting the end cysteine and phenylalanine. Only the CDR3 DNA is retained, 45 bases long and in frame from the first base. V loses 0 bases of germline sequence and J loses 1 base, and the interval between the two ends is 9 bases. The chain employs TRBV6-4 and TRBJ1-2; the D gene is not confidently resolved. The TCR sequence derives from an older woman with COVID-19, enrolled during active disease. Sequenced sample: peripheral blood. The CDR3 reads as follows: CASSDSRNINYGYTF. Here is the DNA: TGTGCCAGCAGTGACTCCAGAAATATTAACTATGGCTACACCTTC.